Presented here are 10 T cell receptor beta chains from one specimen sequenced in a study of blood T cells in healthy people across ages. Alongside a J-beta primer mix, a sample-barcoded 5' primer served in a second PCR lasting roughly 7 to 12 cycles. TCRdb independently ran MiXCR on the 5' RACE reads; one entry per CDR3 protein. The sample holds 790,000 or so distinct CDR3 sequences, around 50% seen once. The sequencing input was blood. Receptor source: a man older than 75 in good health.

This clonotype was detected a few times. The rearrangement uses TRBV14 and TRBJ2-1, with D perhaps TRBD2 (6 bases). Germline lookup yields CDR1 SGHDN and CDR2 FVKESK. The V gene lost 4 bases and the J gene lost 9 bases, with 13 bases spanning the gap. The CDR3 spans 13 residues. The CDR3 spells CASSRLGRSEQFF. The CDR3 DNA reads as TGTGCCAGCAGCCGCCTTGGGAGGAGTGAGCAGTTCTTC.

This clonotype was recorded many times. The CDR3, as DNA: TGCAGTGCTAATAACCCCTCGGGGGCAGATACGCAGTATTTT. Residues: CSANNPSGADTQYF. V and J are TRBV20-1 and TRBJ2-3; D is possibly TRBD2 (6 bases). Trimming took 4 bases from V and 4 from J, leaving 15 bases between them. The CDR3 is made up of 14 amino acids. Germline V lookup: CDR1 DFQATT, CDR2 SNEGSKA (reference sequence).

This clonotype was seen many times. The rearrangement links TRBV20-1 to TRBJ2-1; 8 nucleotides agree with TRBD2. Germline trimming cut 2 bases from V and 5 bases from J; bases unmatched to any gene: 8. The CDR3 loop spans 15 amino acids. The germline CDR1 and CDR2 sequences are DFQATT and SNEGSKA (reference sequence). The CDR3 sequence is CSARRSGSVDNEQFF. The CDR3 bases are TGCAGTGCTAGACGAAGCGGGAGTGTCGACAATGAGCAGTTCTTC.

The chain joins TRBV6-2 or TRBV6-3 to TRBJ1-2, with 7 bases fitting TRBD1. Germline CDR1 MNHEY, CDR2 SVGEGT. The CDR3 contains 13 residues. Unmatched junction bases numbered 5, after V lost 2 bases and J lost 8 bases. This chain's CDR3 is CASSYTGQSGYTF. The CDR3 DNA is TGTGCCAGCAGTTACACGGGACAGTCGGGCTACACCTTC.

The chain uses TRBV6-1 and TRBJ2-7, with D tentatively TRBD2 (5 bases). The ends were cut back, 0 bases at V and 3 bases at J, with 9 bases in the middle. This CDR3 region has 14 residues. Germline V lookup: CDR1 MNHNS, CDR2 SASEGT. The CDR3 here is CASSEAGVYYEQYF. Here the CDR3 DNA reads TGTGCCAGCAGTGAAGCGGGAGTATACTACGAGCAGTACTTC.

This clonotype was counted a few times. This sequence joins TRBV7-2 and TRBJ2-3, with TRBD2 matching over 11 bases. Germline V gene lookup returns CDR1 SGHTA and CDR2 FQGNSA. V was pared by 4 bases and J by 5 bases, with 5 bases of the junction left unmatched. CDR3 length: 15 residues. CDR3 residues: CASSSPLAGGDTQYF. The CDR3 DNA sequence: TGTGCCAGCAGCTCCCCTCTAGCGGGAGGAGATACGCAGTATTTT.

This chain joins TRBV10-3 and TRBJ1-1; D remains unclear. The V gene lost 3 bases and the J gene lost 4 bases, with 15 bases spanning the gap. The CDR3 covers 15 residues. Germline CDR1 ENHRY, CDR2 SYGVKD. The CDR3: CAISEVRSSSTEAFF. The CDR3, as DNA: TGTGCCATCAGTGAAGTCCGCAGCTCAAGCACTGAAGCTTTCTTT.

Concerning this clonotype itself: Given a much more abundant clone one base away, this may be a read error. This chain uses TRBV10-1 with TRBJ2-1; 11 nucleotides match TRBD2. Germline CDR1 reads WNHNN; CDR2 reads SYGVQD (reference sequence). CDR3 length equals 16 residues. DNA for the CDR3: TGCGCCAGCAGCGGGACTAGCGGAAGCTCCCACAATGAGCAGTTCTTC. It translates to CASSGTSGSSHNEQFF.

The J gene is TRBJ2-3, the V gene TRBV12-3 or TRBV12-4, with D perhaps given as TRBD1 or TRBD2 (5 bases each). V lost 6 bases and J lost 6, with 22 bases in between. The CDR3 is 16 amino acids. The CDR3 DNA follows: TGTGCCAGCAGCTTTAGGGGCAGAGGGAGACGCGATACGCAGTATTTT. Its protein is CASSFRGRGRRDTQYF.

The chain recombines TRBV11-2 with TRBJ1-2; D unclear. Germline V gene lookup returns CDR1 SGHAT and CDR2 FQNNGV. This CDR3 spans 14 amino acids. The V and J ends lost 5 bases and 1 base respectively, with 11 bases between them. The CDR3 DNA reads as TGTGCCAGCAGCCTCGCGGCATTTAACTATGGCTACACCTTC. Translated: CASSLAAFNYGYTF. Drawing the rest from reference TRBV11-2 and TRBJ1-2, the complete variable domain is EAGVAQSPRYKIIEKRQSVAFWCNPISGHATLYWYQQILGQGPKLLIQFQNNGVVDDSQLPKDRFSAERLKGVDSTLKIQPAKLEDSAVYLCASSLAAFNYGYTFGSGTRLTVV.